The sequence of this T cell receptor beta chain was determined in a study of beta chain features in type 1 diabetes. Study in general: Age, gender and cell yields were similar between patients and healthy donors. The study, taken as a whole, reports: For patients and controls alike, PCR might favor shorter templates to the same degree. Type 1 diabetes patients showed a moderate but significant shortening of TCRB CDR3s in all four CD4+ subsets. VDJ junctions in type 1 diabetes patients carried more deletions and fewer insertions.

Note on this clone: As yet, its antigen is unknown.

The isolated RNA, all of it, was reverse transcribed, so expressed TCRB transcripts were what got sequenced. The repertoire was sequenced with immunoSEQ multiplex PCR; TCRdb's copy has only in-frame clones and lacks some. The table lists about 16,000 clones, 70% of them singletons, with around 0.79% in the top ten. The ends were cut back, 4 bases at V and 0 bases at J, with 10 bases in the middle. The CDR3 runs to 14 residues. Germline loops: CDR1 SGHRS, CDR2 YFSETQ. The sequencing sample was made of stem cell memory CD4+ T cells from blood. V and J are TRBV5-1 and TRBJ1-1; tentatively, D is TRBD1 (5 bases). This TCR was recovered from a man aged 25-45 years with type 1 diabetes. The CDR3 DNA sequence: TGCGCCAGCAGCGCGGACATATTGAACACTGAAGCTTTCTTT. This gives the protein CASSADILNTEAFF.